The 30 T cell receptor beta chains listed next were all sequenced from one sample in a study of response to subunit inactivated influenza vaccine. Using its own MiXCR run on the RT-PCR reads, TCRdb lists one record per CDR3 protein. The sample lists 530,000 or so distinct CDR3 sequences; less than 30% were seen once. The sequenced sample was CD4+ T cells sorted from PBMCs, obtained 5 days after vaccination. The receptors originated from a man in his forties or fifties who received an inactivated influenza vaccine.

The rearrangement links TRBV4-1 to TRBJ2-1; D gene unclear. The V gene's germline CDR1 is MGHRA and CDR2 YSYEKL. V lost 1 base and J 7 bases, leaving 11 bases between the germline ends. The CDR3 has 14 residues. Here the CDR3 DNA reads TGCGCCAGCAGCCAAGTTTACACCAAAAATGAGCAGTTCTTC. Translating it yields CASSQVYTKNEQFF.

V is TRBV7-2 and J is TRBJ2-5; maybe TRBD1 (6 bases). The CDR3 length is 15 residues. The V gene lost 4 bases and the J gene lost 2 bases, with 14 bases spanning the gap. Germline CDR1 is SGHTA and CDR2 is FQGNSA. CDR3 sequence: CASSSIRTVQETQYF. The CDR3 DNA follows: TGTGCCAGCAGCTCCATTCGGACAGTACAAGAGACCCAGTACTTC.

The chain has TRBV7-9 and TRBJ2-4; 14 nucleotides align to TRBD2. The CDR3 runs 16 residues. The junction had 2 bases not matched to a gene; V was cut back by 4 bases and J by 3 bases. The germline V gene encodes CDR1 SEHNR and CDR2 FQNEAQ (reference sequence). CDR3 DNA sequence: TGTGCCAGCAGCTCGGGACTAGCGGGAGACAAAAACATTCAGTACTTC. Residues: CASSSGLAGDKNIQYF.

This clonotype was counted ten times or more. The rearrangement links TRBV4-3 to TRBJ1-4; D ambiguous. Germline V gives CDR1 LGHNA, CDR2 YSLEER. The CDR3 extends over 13 amino acids. V was clipped by 0 bases and J by 5 bases, with 4 bases between them. Written as DNA, the CDR3 is TGCGCCAGCAGCCAAGAATTAAATGAAAAACTGTTTTTT. Amino acid sequence: CASSQELNEKLFF.

The V gene is TRBV24-1, the J gene TRBJ1-1; 8 bases map to TRBD1. Germline CDR1 and CDR2: KGHDR and SFDVKD. The CDR3 consists of 15 residues. Trimming removed 7 bases from V and 3 bases from J; junction bases left unmatched: 9. The CDR3 loop is CATSSGTGRDTEAFF. CDR3 in DNA: TGTGCCACCAGCTCCGGGACAGGACGTGACACTGAAGCTTTCTTT.

This clonotype was counted only a few times. This rearrangement joins TRBV27 to TRBJ2-1, with TRBD2 matching 8 bases. CDR3 length equals 15 residues. The junction had 15 bases not matched to a gene; V was cut back by 5 bases and J by 12 bases. Germline V lookup: CDR1 MNHEY, CDR2 SMNVEV (reference sequence). The CDR3 is CASSKLAGSRVGQFF. The CDR3 DNA follows: TGTGCCAGCAGTAAGCTAGCGGGTAGCCGAGTCGGGCAGTTCTTC.

This clonotype appeared a few times. The chain joins TRBV5-1 to TRBJ2-5; D might be TRBD2 (5 bases). V lost 1 base and J lost 1, with 8 bases in between. The CDR3 is 14 amino acids. Germline V gene sequence: CDR1 SGHRS, CDR2 YFSETQ. CDR3 bases: TGCGCCAGCAGCTTGTCTAGCCCCCAAGAGACCCAGTACTTC. Protein product: CASSLSSPQETQYF.

This clonotype was observed a handful of times. The CDR3 reads CASSPKSSYNSPLHF. The CDR3 nucleotides are TGTGCCAGCAGTCCTAAGAGCTCCTATAATTCACCCCTCCACTTT. The chain carries TRBV28 and TRBJ1-6; D call uncertain. Trimming cost V 5 bases and J 0 bases, with 8 bases left between them. CDR1 and CDR2 from the germline V gene are MDHEN and SYDVKM. This CDR3 has 15 amino acids. The full variable domain, with the rest looked up from reference TRBV28 and TRBJ1-6, is DVKVTQSSRYLVKRTGEKVFLECVQDMDHENMFWYRQDPGLGLRLIYFSYDVKMKEKGDIPEGYSVSREKKERFSLILESASTNQTSMYLCASSPKSSYNSPLHFGNGTRLTVT.

This clonotype was seen at least ten times. The genes are TRBV7-8 and TRBJ2-4; possibly TRBD1 for D (6 bases). The germline V gene has CDR1 SGHVS and CDR2 FQNEAQ. The V and J ends lost 5 bases and 6 bases respectively, with 17 bases between them. The CDR3 length is 15 residues. The CDR3 DNA sequence: TGTGCCAGCAGCCCCAACAGGGCTAGGGGAAACATTCAGTACTTC. Its protein product is CASSPNRARGNIQYF.

This clonotype was picked up many times. V and J are TRBV5-1 and TRBJ1-2; TRBD1 aligns across 8 bases. With V trimmed by 3 bases and J by 2 bases, 3 bases remained unmatched. The germline CDR1 and CDR2 sequences are SGHRS and YFSETQ. This CDR3 comprises 14 residues. The CDR3 coding sequence is TGCGCCAGCAGCTGGGCAGGGGGCAACTATGGCTACACCTTC. It encodes CASSWAGGNYGYTF.

The chain has TRBV18 and TRBJ2-7; 10 nucleotides line up with TRBD2. This CDR3 spans 15 amino acids. The trim removed 4 bases at V and 3 bases at J, leaving 6 bases unmatched. In germline, CDR1 is KGHSH, CDR2 LQKENI. The chain's CDR3 is CASSLGTSVIYEQYF. CDR3 nucleotides: TGTGCCAGCTCACTGGGGACTAGCGTTATCTACGAGCAGTACTTC.

The genes are TRBV7-9 and TRBJ2-3; no reliable D call. Trimming took 6 bases from V and 3 from J, leaving 19 bases between them. This CDR3 is 16 amino acids long. Germline V lookup: CDR1 SEHNR, CDR2 FQNEAQ (reference sequence). The CDR3 loop reads CASSNWKAQRTDTQYF. In DNA, the CDR3 is TGTGCCAGCAGTAACTGGAAGGCCCAGAGAACAGATACGCAGTATTTT.

V gene TRBV6-2 or TRBV6-3 combines with J gene TRBJ1-6, with no clear D. The ends were cut back, 6 bases at V and 3 bases at J, with 12 bases in the middle. The CDR3 is made up of 15 amino acids. CDR1 is MNHEY and CDR2 is SVGEGT in the germline V gene. The CDR3 nucleotides read TGTGCCAGCAGGTTGGAACAGATCTATAATTCACCCCTCCACTTT. As protein: CASRLEQIYNSPLHF.

The chain combines TRBV7-6 with TRBJ2-2; the match to TRBD1 covers 12 bases. Germline V gives CDR1 SGHVS, CDR2 FNYEAQ. The V segment lost 3 bases and the J segment 6 bases; nucleotides outside the gene matches: 5. The CDR3 length is 16 residues. This CDR3 is CASSLDGTGGSGELFF. CDR3 DNA: TGTGCCAGCAGCTTGGATGGGACAGGGGGCTCCGGGGAGCTGTTTTTT.

The chain uses TRBV5-4 and TRBJ2-3; 8 bases are a match to TRBD2. The trim removed 0 bases at V and 8 bases at J, leaving 14 bases unmatched. Germline CDR1 SGHNT, CDR2 YYREEE (reference sequence). The CDR3 is made up of 17 amino acids. CDR3 DNA: TGTGCCAGCAGCTTGGCCGGGCTAGCGGGCACTCTGGGTACGCAGTATTTT. Residues: CASSLAGLAGTLGTQYF. Complete variable domain (other parts from reference TRBV5-4 and TRBJ2-3): ETGVTQSPTHLIKTRGQQVTLRCSSQSGHNTVSWYQQALGQGPQFIFQYYREEENGRGNFPPRFSGLQFPNYSSELNVNALELDDSALYLCASSLAGLAGTLGTQYFGPGTRLTVL.

The chain couples TRBV5-1 to TRBJ2-3; maybe TRBD1 (5 bases). Germline values: CDR1 SGHRS, CDR2 YFSETQ. V lost 0 bases and J 4 bases, leaving 12 bases between the germline ends. This CDR3 region has 15 residues. CDR3 bases: TGCGCCAGCAGCTTGGGACAGATCTCAGCAGATACGCAGTATTTT. Translating it yields CASSLGQISADTQYF.

This chain connects TRBV7-9 to TRBJ2-1; TRBD1 matches at 10 bases. The CDR3 has 15 amino acids. Trimming at V came to 5 bases and at J to 6 bases, leaving 7 bases not matched to a gene. Germline V gene data show CDR1 as SEHNR and CDR2 as FQNEAQ (reference sequence). CDR3 nucleotides: TGTGCCAGCAGCCCGACAGGGGGCTCCAGCAATGAGCAGTTCTTC. It specifies CASSPTGGSSNEQFF.

The chain employs TRBV12-3 or TRBV12-4 and TRBJ2-1; the match to TRBD2 covers 7 bases. V was clipped by 2 bases and J by 3 bases; unmatched bases: 7. This CDR3 contains 16 residues. The CDR3 region is CASSLFWLADYNEQFF. CDR3 coding DNA: TGTGCCAGCAGTTTATTCTGGCTAGCGGACTACAATGAGCAGTTCTTC.

This clonotype was picked up a small number of times. This chain joins TRBV12-3 or TRBV12-4 and TRBJ2-1; D is undetermined. The CDR3 runs to 16 residues. Trimming shortened V by 7 bases and J by 0 bases, and 16 bases separated the two germline ends. The CDR3 sequence is CASKKERGSSYNEQFF. In DNA form, the CDR3 reads TGTGCCAGCAAGAAGGAGAGAGGTAGCTCCTACAATGAGCAGTTCTTC.

The chain couples TRBV7-8 to TRBJ2-7; D may be TRBD1 or TRBD2 (7 bases each). The CDR3 covers 15 residues. Trimming pared 3 bases from V and 6 bases from J, leaving 18 bases between. CDR1 is SGHVS, CDR2 FQNEAQ, per germline. CDR3 nucleotide sequence: TGTGCCAGCAGCTTTTCCCGACAGGGAGGGCTCGAGCAGTACTTC. Residues: CASSFSRQGGLEQYF.

This rearrangement joins TRBV10-3 to TRBJ2-3; D perhaps matches TRBD1 (6 bases). Trimming cost V 5 bases and J 5 bases, with 8 bases left between them. CDR3 size: 12 residues. Germline V gene lookup returns CDR1 ENHRY and CDR2 SYGVKD. This CDR3 reads CAISLQGDTQYF. The CDR3 bases are TGTGCCATCAGTTTACAGGGAGATACGCAGTATTTT.

The gene calls are TRBV12-3 or TRBV12-4 and TRBJ2-7; D remains unclear. V lost 6 bases and J lost 3, with 9 bases in between. The CDR3 extends over 12 amino acids. DNA of the CDR3: TGTGCCAGCAGCAAATTCAGCTACGAGCAGTACTTC. Encoded protein: CASSKFSYEQYF.

The CDR3 here is CATRTSSAGGSTGELFF. DNA of the CDR3: TGTGCCACCAGAACAAGCTCAGCGGGGGGGTCCACCGGGGAGCTGTTTTTT. The V gene is TRBV24-1, the J gene TRBJ2-2; 10 bases line up with TRBD2. Germline V gives CDR1 KGHDR, CDR2 SFDVKD. This CDR3 comprises 17 residues. The V segment lost 7 bases and the J segment 4 bases; nucleotides outside the gene matches: 11.

V gene TRBV2 combines with J gene TRBJ2-7, with a possible D match to TRBD1 (7 bases). The CDR3 covers 13 residues. The V end was cut by 10 bases, the J end by 6 bases, with 19 bases between. Germline-derived CDR1 and CDR2 are SNHLY and FYNNEI. Written as DNA, the CDR3 is TGTGCCACCCAGGGGGGACTGGTCTCCGAGCAGTACTTC. As protein: CATQGGLVSEQYF.

The V and J genes are TRBV7-8 and TRBJ2-7; 8 positions match TRBD2. CDR3 length equals 13 residues. The germline CDR1 and CDR2 sequences are SGHVS and FQNEAQ. Losses at the gene ends were 7 bases for V and 1 base for J; bases not matched to a gene: 3. CDR3 protein: CASNLAGSYEQYF. Written as DNA, the CDR3 is TGTGCCAGCAACCTAGCGGGTTCCTACGAGCAGTACTTC. Full variable domain (rest looked up from reference TRBV7-8 and TRBJ2-7): GAGVSQSPRYKVAKRGQDVALRCDPISGHVSLFWYQQALGQGPEFLTYFQNEAQLDKSGLPSDRFFAERPEGSVSTLKIQRTQQEDSAVYLCASNLAGSYEQYFGPGTRLTVT.

This clonotype was seen a few times. The CDR3 coding sequence is TGTGCCAGCAGTTCAATGGGTGATGAGCAGTTCTTC. Translated, it gives CASSSMGDEQFF. This chain links TRBV12-3 or TRBV12-4 with TRBJ2-1; unclear D gene. The V gene lost 4 bases and the J gene lost 8 bases, with 9 bases spanning the gap. There are 12 residues in the CDR3.

This clonotype showed up just a few times. The chain has TRBV28 and TRBJ2-1; 11 nucleotides align to TRBD2. The germline V gene encodes CDR1 MDHEN and CDR2 SYDVKM. V lost 6 bases and J lost 7; bases outside the gene matches: 11. CDR3 size: 16 residues. The CDR3 loop reads CASRDALAGAANEQFF. As DNA, the CDR3 is TGTGCCAGCAGGGACGCACTAGCGGGAGCAGCGAATGAGCAGTTCTTC.

This clonotype has just a few counts. The chain has TRBV7-9 and TRBJ2-7; maybe TRBD1 (7 bases). Germline CDR1 reads SEHNR; CDR2 reads FQNEAQ (reference sequence). The CDR3 has 14 residues. V was shortened by 3 bases and J by 5 bases, with 14 bases between the two germline ends. The CDR3 sequence: CASSFGQGGDEQYF. Here the CDR3 DNA reads TGTGCCAGCAGCTTTGGCCAGGGGGGCGACGAGCAGTACTTC.

This chain uses TRBV29-1 with TRBJ1-3, with TRBD1 as a possible D gene (5 bases). This CDR3 spans 13 amino acids. Between the trimmed V and J ends, which lost 2 bases and 6 bases, there was a span of 11 bases. Germline CDR1 and CDR2: SQVTM and ANQGSEA. Written as DNA, the CDR3 is TGCAGCGTTGAACATGGGGCTTTAAACACCATATATTTT. It yields the protein CSVEHGALNTIYF.

The rearrangement links TRBV20-1 to TRBJ2-1; a possible D gene is TRBD1 (6 bases). The CDR3 runs to 16 residues. Germline CDR1 and CDR2: DFQATT and SNEGSKA (reference sequence). Trimming took off 1 base at V and 2 bases at J, with 15 bases between the two ends. In DNA, the CDR3 is TGCAGTGCTAGAGGGGTACAGGGTGAAGCCTACAATGAGCAGTTCTTC. Protein sequence: CSARGVQGEAYNEQFF.